These T cell receptor beta chains were read from a single sample in a study. MiXCR was run by TCRdb on the multiplex PCR reads, yielding one entry per CDR3 protein. The sample lists about 1,000 distinct CDR3 sequences, roughly 0.7% occurring once. Sequencing used Tregs sorted from blood. The receptors were sampled from a female donor with breast cancer. The CDR3 runs from the conserved cysteine through the conserved F or W. Each record gives: clone size, D gene, J gene, V gene, CDR3 protein, CDR3 DNA. A D gene is named only where the DNA matches it firmly. The size entry is marked missing in some rows and otherwise reads once, few, many or a size class.

>medium-sized|NA|TRBJ1-2|TRBV12-3/TRBV12-4
CASSSDYGYTF
TGTGCCAGCAGTTCGGATTATGGCTACACCTTC
>medium-sized|TRBD1|TRBJ1-2|TRBV12-3/TRBV12-4
CASSRDSVVYGYTF
TGTGCCAGCAGTCGGGACAGCGTGGTGTATGGCTACACCTTC
>NA|NA|TRBJ1-2|TRBV12-3/TRBV12-4
CASSLDRRYGYTF
TGTGCCAGCAGTCTAGACAGGCGTTATGGCTACACCTTC
>many|TRBD1|TRBJ1-2|TRBV12-3/TRBV12-4
CASSYKQTGSSGYTF
TGTGCCAGCAGTTATAAACAGACAGGGAGCTCCGGCTACACCTTC
>medium-sized|NA|TRBJ1-2|TRBV12-3/TRBV12-4
CASSFGVNYGYTF
TGTGCCAGCAGTTTCGGCGTAAACTATGGCTACACCTTC
>large|TRBD1|TRBJ1-2|TRBV12-3/TRBV12-4
CASSPGTGNGYTF
TGTGCCAGCAGTCCTGGGACAGGGAATGGCTACACCTTC
>large|NA|TRBJ1-2|TRBV12-3/TRBV12-4
CASSLDDSLGYTF
TGTGCCAGCAGTTTGGACGACTCCTTGGGCTACACCTTC
>medium-sized|NA|TRBJ1-2|TRBV12-3/TRBV12-4
CASSPPRSGYTF
TGTGCCAGCAGTCCTCCCCGGAGCGGCTACACCTTC
>medium-sized|TRBD1|TRBJ1-2|TRBV12-3/TRBV12-4
CASSSGQGWDGYTF
TGTGCCAGCAGTTCGGGACAGGGATGGGATGGCTACACCTTC
>medium-sized|TRBD1|TRBJ1-2|TRBV12-3/TRBV12-4
CASSPDRGTSSNYGYTF
TGTGCCAGCAGTCCGGACAGGGGCACATCATCTAACTATGGCTACACCTTC
>many|NA|TRBJ1-2|TRBV12-3/TRBV12-4
CASSETEYGYTF
TGTGCCAGCTCCGAGACGGAGTATGGCTACACCTTC
>few|NA|TRBJ1-2|TRBV12-3/TRBV12-4
CASSRTEGSGYTF
TGTGCCAGCAGCCGGACAGAAGGCTCTGGCTACACCTTC
>medium-sized|NA|TRBJ1-2|TRBV12-3/TRBV12-4
CASSLNRSYGYTF
TGTGCCAGCAGTTTAAATCGGAGCTATGGCTACACCTTC
>medium-sized|NA|TRBJ1-2|TRBV12-3/TRBV12-4
CASSLGLGQNYGYTF
TGTGCCAGCAGTTTGGGCCTTGGACAGAACTATGGCTACACCTTC
>medium-sized|NA|TRBJ1-2|TRBV12-3/TRBV12-4
CASSPAGRGYTF
TGTGCCAGCAGTCCAGCAGGGAGAGGCTACACCTTC
>medium-sized|NA|TRBJ1-2|TRBV12-3/TRBV12-4
CASSLSGSSNYGYTF
TGTGCCAGCAGTTTGTCAGGCTCCTCTAACTATGGCTACACCTTC